This TCR beta chain was recorded in a study of early T cells in non-severe SARS-CoV-2 infection. Note on this clonotype: Antigen unknown.

TCRdb reanalysed the 5' RACE reads using MiXCR and keeps one entry per CDR3 protein. The sample has 62,000 or so distinct CDR3 sequences; more than 9% are singletons. Study-level points and caveats: Anti-spike CD8 responses were favored in VDJdb matching, and private and CD4 specificities were missed.

The origin of this receptor is an adult who was a healthcare worker with PCR-confirmed SARS-CoV-2 infection or an uninfected control (not recorded which). Sequenced material: whole blood.

As DNA, the CDR3 is TGTGCCAGCAGTTGGGGGGGGCTCTCCTACAATGAGCAGTTCTTC. Translation: CASSWGGLSYNEQFF. The V gene is TRBV6-5, the J gene TRBJ2-1, with D possibly being TRBD2 (7 bases). Trimming removed 4 bases at V and 0 bases at J, with 10 bases between. Germline loops: CDR1 MNHEY, CDR2 SVGAGI. The CDR3 runs to 15 residues.